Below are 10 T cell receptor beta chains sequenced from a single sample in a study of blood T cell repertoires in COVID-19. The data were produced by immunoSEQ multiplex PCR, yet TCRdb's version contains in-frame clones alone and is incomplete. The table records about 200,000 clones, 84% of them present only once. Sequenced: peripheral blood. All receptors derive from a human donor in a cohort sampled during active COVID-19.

CDR3 bases: TGTGCCAGCAGCCAACTAGCGGGAGTGAGAGATGGAACCGGGGAGCTGTTTTTT. Amino acid sequence: CASSQLAGVRDGTGELFF. The J gene is TRBJ2-2, the V gene TRBV14; 10 nucleotides align to TRBD2. Germline V CDR1 and CDR2: SGHDN, FVKESK. Unmatched junction bases numbered 11, after V lost 2 bases and J lost 5 bases. CDR3 length equals 18 residues.

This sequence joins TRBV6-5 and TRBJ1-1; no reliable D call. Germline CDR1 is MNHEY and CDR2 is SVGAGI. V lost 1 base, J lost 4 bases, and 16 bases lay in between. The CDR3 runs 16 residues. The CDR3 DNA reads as TGTGCCAGCAGTTACTTCAGGCCTGCCGAGGGCACTGAAGCTTTCTTT. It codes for CASSYFRPAEGTEAFF.

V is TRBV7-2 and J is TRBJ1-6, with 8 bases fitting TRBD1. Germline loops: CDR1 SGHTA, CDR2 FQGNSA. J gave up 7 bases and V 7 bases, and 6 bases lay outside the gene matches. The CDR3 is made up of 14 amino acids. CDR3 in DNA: TGTGCCAGCACCCGGACAGGGTACAATTCACCCCTCCACTTT. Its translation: CASTRTGYNSPLHF.

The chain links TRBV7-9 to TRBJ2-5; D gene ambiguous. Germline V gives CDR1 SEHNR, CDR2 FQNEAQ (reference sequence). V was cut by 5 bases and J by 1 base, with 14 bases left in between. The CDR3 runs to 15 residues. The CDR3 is CASSPVIPSQETQYF. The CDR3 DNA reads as TGTGCCAGCAGCCCTGTCATTCCCAGCCAAGAGACCCAGTACTTC.

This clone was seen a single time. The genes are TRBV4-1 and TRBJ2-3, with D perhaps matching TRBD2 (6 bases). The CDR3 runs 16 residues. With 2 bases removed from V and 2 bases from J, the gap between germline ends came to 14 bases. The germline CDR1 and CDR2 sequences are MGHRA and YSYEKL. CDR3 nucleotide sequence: TGCGCCAGCAGCCAATCGGAGGGTATTGACACAGATACGCAGTATTTT. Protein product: CASSQSEGIDTDTQYF.

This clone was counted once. In DNA, the CDR3 is TGTGCCAGCAGACCCGGACAGGGAAGGCAGCCCCAGCATTTT. This gives the protein CASRPGQGRQPQHF. The rearrangement joins TRBV2 to TRBJ1-5, with TRBD1 matching 8 bases. CDR1 and CDR2 (germline): SNHLY, FYNNEI. The CDR3 spans 14 residues. With V trimmed by 6 bases and J by 7 bases, 8 bases remained unmatched. The variable domain in full, with the rest retrieved from reference TRBV2 and TRBJ1-5, is EPEVTQTPSHQVTQMGQEVILRCVPISNHLYFYWYRQILGQKVEFLVSFYNNEISEKSEIFDDQFSVERPDGSNFTLKIRSTKLEDSAMYFCASRPGQGRQPQHFGDGTRLSIL.

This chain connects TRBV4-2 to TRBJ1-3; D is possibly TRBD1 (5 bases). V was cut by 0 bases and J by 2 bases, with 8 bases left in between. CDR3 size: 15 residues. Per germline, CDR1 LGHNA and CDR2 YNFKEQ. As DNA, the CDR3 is TGTGCCAGCAGCCAAGATCCGGGGGCTGGAAACACCATATATTTT. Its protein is CASSQDPGAGNTIYF.

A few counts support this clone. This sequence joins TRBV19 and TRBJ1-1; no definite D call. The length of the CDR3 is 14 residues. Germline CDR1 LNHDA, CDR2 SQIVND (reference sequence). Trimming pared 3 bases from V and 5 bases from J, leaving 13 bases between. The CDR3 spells CASSIREGRTEAFF. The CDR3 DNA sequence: TGTGCCAGTAGTATTCGGGAGGGTCGGACTGAAGCTTTCTTT.

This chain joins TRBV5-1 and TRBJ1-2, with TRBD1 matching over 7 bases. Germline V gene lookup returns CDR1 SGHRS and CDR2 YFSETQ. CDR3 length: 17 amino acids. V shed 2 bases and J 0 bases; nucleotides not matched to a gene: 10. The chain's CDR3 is CASSFLGQQQPNYGYTF. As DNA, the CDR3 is TGCGCCAGCAGCTTCTTGGGACAGCAGCAACCTAACTATGGCTACACCTTC.

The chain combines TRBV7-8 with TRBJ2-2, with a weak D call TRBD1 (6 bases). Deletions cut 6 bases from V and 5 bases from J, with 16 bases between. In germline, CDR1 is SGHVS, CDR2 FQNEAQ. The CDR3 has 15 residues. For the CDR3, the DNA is TGTGCCAGCAGGCCAGGGGATCAACGGACCGGGGAGCTGTTTTTT. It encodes CASRPGDQRTGELFF. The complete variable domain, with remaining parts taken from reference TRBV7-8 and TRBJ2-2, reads GAGVSQSPRYKVAKRGQDVALRCDPISGHVSLFWYQQALGQGPEFLTYFQNEAQLDKSGLPSDRFFAERPEGSVSTLKIQRTQQEDSAVYLCASRPGDQRTGELFFGEGSRLTVL.